Included here is one T cell receptor (beta chain) sequence, with context. Its antigen remains unidentified. This entry is derived from a study of T cell repertoires in cytomegalovirus infection. Study summary: CMV epitopes, recently identified HLA-C-restricted and well-studied HLA-B-restricted, were used. An indication of both CMV infection and matching HLA type came from public TCR beta signatures. General study findings and limits: Accumulated public TCR beta family frequency recognized individuals carrying CMV together with the relevant HLA. Clonotypes of TCR beta that were HLA-C-restricted and CMV-specific dominated the ex vivo response.

A single record per CDR3 protein comes from TCRdb applying MiXCR to the reads. The profile covers hundreds of thousands of distinct CDR3 sequences, with roughly 33% appearing a single time and 18% taken by the ten largest. The sequence was obtained from a human donor in good health (CMV status not recorded). Some clones in this sample may be carry-over from other donors' samples. The material was cultured PBMCs, obtained from culture after CMV antigen stimulation.

As DNA, the CDR3 is TGTGCCAGCAGTTCAGGACGGCTGTACAATGAGCAGTTCTTC. This gives the protein CASSSGRLYNEQFF. The chain employs TRBV2 and TRBJ2-1; no clear D. Trimming took off 5 bases at V and 4 bases at J, with 12 bases between the two ends. CDR1 is SNHLY and CDR2 is FYNNEI in the germline V gene. CDR3 length: 14 amino acids.